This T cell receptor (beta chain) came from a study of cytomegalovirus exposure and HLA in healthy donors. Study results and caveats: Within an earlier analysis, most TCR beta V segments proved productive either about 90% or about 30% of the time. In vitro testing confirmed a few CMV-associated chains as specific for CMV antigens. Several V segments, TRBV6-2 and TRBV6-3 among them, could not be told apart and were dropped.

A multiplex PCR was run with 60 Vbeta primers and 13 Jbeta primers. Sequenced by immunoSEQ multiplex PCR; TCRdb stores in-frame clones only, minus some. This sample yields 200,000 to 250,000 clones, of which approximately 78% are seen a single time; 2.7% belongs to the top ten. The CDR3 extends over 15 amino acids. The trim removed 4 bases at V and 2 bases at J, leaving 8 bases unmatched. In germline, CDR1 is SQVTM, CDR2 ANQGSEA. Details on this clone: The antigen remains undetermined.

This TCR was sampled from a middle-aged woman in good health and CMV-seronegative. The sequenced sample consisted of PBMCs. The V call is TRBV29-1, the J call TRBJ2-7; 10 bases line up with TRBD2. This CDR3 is CSVVKLAGITYEQYF. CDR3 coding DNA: TGCAGCGTTGTGAAACTAGCGGGAATTACCTACGAGCAGTACTTC.